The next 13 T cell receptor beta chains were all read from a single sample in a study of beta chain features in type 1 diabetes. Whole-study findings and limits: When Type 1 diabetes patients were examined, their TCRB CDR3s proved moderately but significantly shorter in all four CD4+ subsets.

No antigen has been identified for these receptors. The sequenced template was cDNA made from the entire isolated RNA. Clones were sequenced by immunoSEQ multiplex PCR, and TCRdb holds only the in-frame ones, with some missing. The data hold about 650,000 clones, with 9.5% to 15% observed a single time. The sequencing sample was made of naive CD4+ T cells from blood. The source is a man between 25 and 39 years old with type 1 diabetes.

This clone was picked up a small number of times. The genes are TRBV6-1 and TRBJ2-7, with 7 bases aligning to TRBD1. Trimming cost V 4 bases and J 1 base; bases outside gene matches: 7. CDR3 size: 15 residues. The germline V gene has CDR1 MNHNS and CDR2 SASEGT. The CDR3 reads CASSVGTALSYEQYF. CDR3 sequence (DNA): TGTGCCAGCAGTGTCGGGACAGCGCTTTCCTACGAGCAGTACTTC.

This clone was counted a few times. The CDR3 region has the DNA TGTGCCAGCAGCGGACCGGGACAGGCGAATTCACCCCTCCACTTT. Amino acids: CASSGPGQANSPLHF. The chain uses TRBV9 and TRBJ1-6, with 8 bases matching TRBD1. Germline V gives CDR1 SGDLS, CDR2 YYNGEE. V shed 3 bases and J 7 bases; nucleotides not matched to a gene: 6. The CDR3 is 15 amino acids.

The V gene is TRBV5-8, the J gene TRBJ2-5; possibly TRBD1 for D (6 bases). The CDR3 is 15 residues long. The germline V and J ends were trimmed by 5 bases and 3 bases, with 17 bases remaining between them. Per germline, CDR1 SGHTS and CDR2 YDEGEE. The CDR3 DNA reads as TGTGCCAGCAGGGCAAGGGGGTTTCCGGAAGAGACCCAGTACTTC. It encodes CASRARGFPEETQYF. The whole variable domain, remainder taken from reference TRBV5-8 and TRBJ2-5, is EAGVTQSPTHLIKTRGQQATLRCSPISGHTSVYWYQQALGLGLQFLLWYDEGEERNRGNFPPRFSGRQFPNYSSELNVNALELEDSALYLCASRARGFPEETQYFGPGTRLLVL.

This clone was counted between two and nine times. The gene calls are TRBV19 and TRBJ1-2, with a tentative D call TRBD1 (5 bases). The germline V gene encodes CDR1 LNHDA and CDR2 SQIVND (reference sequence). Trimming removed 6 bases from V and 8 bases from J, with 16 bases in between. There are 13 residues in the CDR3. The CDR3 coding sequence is TGTGCCAGTAGCCCTGGGGGTTGGGACGGCTACACCTTC. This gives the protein CASSPGGWDGYTF.

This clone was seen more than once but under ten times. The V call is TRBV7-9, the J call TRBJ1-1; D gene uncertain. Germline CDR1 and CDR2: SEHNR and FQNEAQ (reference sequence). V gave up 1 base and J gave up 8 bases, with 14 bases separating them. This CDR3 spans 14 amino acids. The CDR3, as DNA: TGTGCCAGCAGCTTAGTTAGGTCAACGCAAGAAGCTTTCTTT. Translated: CASSLVRSTQEAFF.

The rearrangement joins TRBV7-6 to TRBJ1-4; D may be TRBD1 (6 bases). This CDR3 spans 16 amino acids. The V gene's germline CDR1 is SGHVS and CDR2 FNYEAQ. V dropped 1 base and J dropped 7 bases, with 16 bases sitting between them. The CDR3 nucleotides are TGTGCCAGCAGCTTAGTCGTGGGGGGCTGGGGTGAAAAACTGTTTTTT. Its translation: CASSLVVGGWGEKLFF.

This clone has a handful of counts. CDR3 sequence (DNA): TGTGCCAGCAGCTTAGAAGGGACAGCGACATCCTACGAGCAGTACTTC. It codes for CASSLEGTATSYEQYF. This chain links TRBV7-9 with TRBJ2-7, with 7 bases matching TRBD1. The CDR3 runs 16 residues. After removal of 1 base from V and 1 base from J, the junction contained 7 bases not matched to a gene. In germline, CDR1 is SEHNR, CDR2 FQNEAQ (reference sequence).

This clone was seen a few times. The DNA of the CDR3 is TGTGCCAGCAGCAACGGAGGGGCCAGCTCCTACGAGCAGTACTTC. Its translation is CASSNGGASSYEQYF. This chain joins TRBV28 and TRBJ2-7, with TRBD2 as a possible D gene (6 bases). Trimming cost V 6 bases and J 0 bases, with 15 bases left between them. CDR3 length: 15 amino acids. CDR1 is MDHEN, CDR2 SYDVKM, per germline.

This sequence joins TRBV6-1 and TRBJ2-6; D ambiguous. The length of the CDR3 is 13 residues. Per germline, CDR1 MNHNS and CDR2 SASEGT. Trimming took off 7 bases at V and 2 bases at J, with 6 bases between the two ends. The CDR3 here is CASTLAGANVLTF. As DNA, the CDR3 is TGTGCCAGCACTCTAGCTGGGGCCAACGTCCTGACTTTC.

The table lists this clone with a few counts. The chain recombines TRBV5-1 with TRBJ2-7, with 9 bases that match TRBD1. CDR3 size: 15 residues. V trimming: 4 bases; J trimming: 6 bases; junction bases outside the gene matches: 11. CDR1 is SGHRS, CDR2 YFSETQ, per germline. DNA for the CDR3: TGCGCCAGCAGCCCCCCCGGGACAGGGAAGGGCGAGCAGTACTTC. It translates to CASSPPGTGKGEQYF.

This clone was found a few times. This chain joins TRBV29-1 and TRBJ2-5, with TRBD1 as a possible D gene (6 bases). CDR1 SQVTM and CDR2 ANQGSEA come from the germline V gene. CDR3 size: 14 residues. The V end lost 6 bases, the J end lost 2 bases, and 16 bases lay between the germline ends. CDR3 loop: CSVKWDIKQETQYF. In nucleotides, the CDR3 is TGCAGCGTGAAATGGGACATCAAACAAGAGACCCAGTACTTC.

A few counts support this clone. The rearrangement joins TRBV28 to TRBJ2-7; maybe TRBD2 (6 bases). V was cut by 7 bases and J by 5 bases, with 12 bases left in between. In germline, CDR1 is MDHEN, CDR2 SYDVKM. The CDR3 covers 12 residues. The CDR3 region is CASTGGVDEQYF. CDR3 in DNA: TGTGCCAGCACCGGCGGGGTCGACGAGCAGTACTTC.

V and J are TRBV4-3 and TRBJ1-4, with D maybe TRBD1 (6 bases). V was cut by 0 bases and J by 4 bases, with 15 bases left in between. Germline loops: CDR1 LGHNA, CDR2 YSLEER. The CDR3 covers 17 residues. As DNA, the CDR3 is TGCGCCAGCAGCCAAGAGAAACAGGGTTTGGGTAATGAAAAACTGTTTTTT. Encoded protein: CASSQEKQGLGNEKLFF.